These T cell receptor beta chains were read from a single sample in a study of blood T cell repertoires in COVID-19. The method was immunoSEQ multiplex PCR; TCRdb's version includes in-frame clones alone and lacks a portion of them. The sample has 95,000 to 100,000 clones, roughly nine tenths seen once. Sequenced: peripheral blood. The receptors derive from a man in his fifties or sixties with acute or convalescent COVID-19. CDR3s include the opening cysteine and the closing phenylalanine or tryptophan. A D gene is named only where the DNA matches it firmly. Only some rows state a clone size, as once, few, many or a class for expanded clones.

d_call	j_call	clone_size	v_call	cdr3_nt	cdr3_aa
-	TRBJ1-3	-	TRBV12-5	TGTGCTAGTGCCCTTTCTGGAAACACCATATATTTT	CASALSGNTIYF
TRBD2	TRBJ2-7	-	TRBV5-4	TGTGCCAGCAGCTTGGATCTAGCGGGGGCTTCCTACGAGCAGTACTTC	CASSLDLAGASYEQYF
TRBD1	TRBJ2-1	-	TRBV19	TGTGCCAGTAGTCCCGGACAGGCCTTATTCTCCTACAATGAGCAGTTCTTC	CASSPGQALFSYNEQFF
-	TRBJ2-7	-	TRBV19	TGTGCCAGTAGTATAGAGGGGGGTTACGAGCAGTACTTC	CASSIEGGYEQYF
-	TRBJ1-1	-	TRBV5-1	TGCGCCAGCAGCTTGGAAACACTATCGAACACTGAAGCTTTCTTT	CASSLETLSNTEAFF
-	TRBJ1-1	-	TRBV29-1	TGCAGCGTTACCAACAGGGCCCTGAACACTGAAGCTTTCTTT	CSVTNRALNTEAFF
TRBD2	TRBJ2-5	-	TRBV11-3	TGTGCCAGCAGCCCCAGACTAGCGGGGGCCCAGGGGGACCAGTACTTC	CASSPRLAGAQGDQYF
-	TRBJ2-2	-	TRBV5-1	TGCGCCAGCAGCCCAGGGTTGTCGAACACCGGGGAGCTGTTTTTT	CASSPGLSNTGELFF
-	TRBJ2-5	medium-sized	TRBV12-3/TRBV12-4	TGTGCCAGCAGTCCAGAGGAGGAAGAGACCCAGTACTTC	CASSPEEEETQYF
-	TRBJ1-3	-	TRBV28	TGTGCCAGCAGTGTCCCCGGGGGTGGTTCTGGAAACACCATATATTTT	CASSVPGGGSGNTIYF
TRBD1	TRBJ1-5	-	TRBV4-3	TGCGCCAGCAGCCAGACGACAGGGAACACCTGGGGTCAGCCCCAGCATTTT	CASSQTTGNTWGQPQHF
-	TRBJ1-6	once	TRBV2	TGTGCCAGCAGTGAGGGCAGGGGTAATTCACCCCTCCACTTT	CASSEGRGNSPLHF
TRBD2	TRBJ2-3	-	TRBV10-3	TGTGCCATCAATGGGAAGGGACTAGCGGGCACAGATACGCAGTATTTT	CAINGKGLAGTDTQYF
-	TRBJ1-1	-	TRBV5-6	TGTGCCAGCAGCTTGGTATTGGTCGGGAACACTGAAGCTTTCTTT	CASSLVLVGNTEAFF
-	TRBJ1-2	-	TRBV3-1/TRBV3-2	TGTGCCAGCAGCCTCGGGACTCGGTTGGGCTATGGCTACACCTTC	CASSLGTRLGYGYTF
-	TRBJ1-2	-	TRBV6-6	TGTGCCAGCAGTTACGAGTATCGATGGTCGAACTATGGCTACACCTTC	CASSYEYRWSNYGYTF
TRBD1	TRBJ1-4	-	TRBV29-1	TGCAGCGTTGATCAAGGGGCAGGGGGAGAGGAAAAACTGTTTTTT	CSVDQGAGGEEKLFF
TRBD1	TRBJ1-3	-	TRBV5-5	TGTGCCAGCAGCTTGAGACAGGGGCCTGGAAACACCATATATTTT	CASSLRQGPGNTIYF
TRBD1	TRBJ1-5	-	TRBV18	TGTGCCAGCTCACCTGACAGGGATCAGCCCCAGCATTTT	CASSPDRDQPQHF
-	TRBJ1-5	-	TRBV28	TGTGCCAGTGGGGGGGGGATTTATGGGCCCCAGCATTTT	CASGGGIYGPQHF
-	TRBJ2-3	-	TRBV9	TGTGCCAGCAGCGACGGGGGGCCAGATACGCAGTATTTT	CASSDGGPDTQYF
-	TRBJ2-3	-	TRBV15	TGTGCCACCCGGGACTGGGGCACAGATACGCAGTATTTT	CATRDWGTDTQYF
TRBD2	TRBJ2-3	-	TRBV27	TGTGCCAGCAGTTTATCAGGGACTAGCTTCACAGATACGCAGTATTTT	CASSLSGTSFTDTQYF
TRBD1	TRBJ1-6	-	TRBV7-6	TGTGCCAGCAGCTTAGGAGGGGGCGCTTGGTCACCCCTCCACTTT	CASSLGGGAWSPLHF
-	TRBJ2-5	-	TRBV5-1	TGCGCCAGCAGCTTGGGACCCGGGGGAGAGACCCAGTACTTC	CASSLGPGGETQYF
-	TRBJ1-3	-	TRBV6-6	TGTGCCAGCAGTTCCACCCCGGGTTTCGGAAACACCATATATTTT	CASSSTPGFGNTIYF
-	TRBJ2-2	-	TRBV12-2	TGTGCAAGTCGCTTTCTAGGACTAGCGGGGACCTTCACCGGGGAGCTGTTTTTT	CASRFLGLAGTFTGELFF
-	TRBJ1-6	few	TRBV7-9	TGTGCCAGCAGCTCTCTAAATGAATCACCCCTCCACTTT	CASSSLNESPLHF
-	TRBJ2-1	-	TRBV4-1	TGCGCCAGCAGCCAAGTCGATTTAGTCTCCTACAATGAGCAGTTCTTC	CASSQVDLVSYNEQFF
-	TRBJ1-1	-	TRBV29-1	TGCAGCGTTTCTTCCGGGACTGAGAACACTGAAGCTTTCTTT	CSVSSGTENTEAFF
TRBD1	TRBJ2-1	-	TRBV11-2	TGTGCCAGCAGCTCTCGGACAGGGGGGAATGAGCAGTTCTTC	CASSSRTGGNEQFF
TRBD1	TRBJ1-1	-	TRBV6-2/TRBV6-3	TGTGCCAGCAGTTCGGCAGGGGGCGAGGCTTTCTTT	CASSSAGGEAFF
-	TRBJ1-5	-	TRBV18	TGTGCCAGCTCAACGGGGAGCAATCAGCCCCAGCATTTT	CASSTGSNQPQHF
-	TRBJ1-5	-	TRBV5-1	TGCGCCAGCAGCTTGGCCTCGGGGGATCAGCCCCAGCATTTT	CASSLASGDQPQHF
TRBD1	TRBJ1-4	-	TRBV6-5	TGTGCCAGCAGTCCCCCGGGACAGGGTGAAAAACTGTTTTTT	CASSPPGQGEKLFF
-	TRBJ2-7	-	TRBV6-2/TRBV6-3	TGTGCCAGCAGTATACGAGGGGGCTACGAGCAGTACTTC	CASSIRGGYEQYF
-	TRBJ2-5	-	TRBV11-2	TGTGCCAGCAGCCCGGGACACCGGGAGACCCAGTACTTC	CASSPGHRETQYF
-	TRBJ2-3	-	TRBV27	TGTGCCAGCAGTTTCCCCCAGGGACTTGCCCACACAGATACGCAGTATTTT	CASSFPQGLAHTDTQYF
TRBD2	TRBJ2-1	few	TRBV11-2	TGTGCCAGCAGCTATACGACTAGCGGGGGTGGGTCCTACAATGAGCAGTTCTTC	CASSYTTSGGGSYNEQFF
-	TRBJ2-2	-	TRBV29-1	TGCAGCGTCCGACAGGTGGCGGGCGGGGAGCTGTTTTTT	CSVRQVAGGELFF
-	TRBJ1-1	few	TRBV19	TGTGCCAGTAGTTCTTTGGGTTCGCGGGCTGGAGGGACTGAAGCTTTCTTT	CASSSLGSRAGGTEAFF
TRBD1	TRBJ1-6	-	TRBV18	TGTGCCAGCTCTCAACAGGGGGTTAAAAATTCACCCCTCCACTTT	CASSQQGVKNSPLHF
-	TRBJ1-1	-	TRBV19	TGTGCCAGTAGACTACAGGGTCGGGGCACTGAAGCTTTCTTT	CASRLQGRGTEAFF
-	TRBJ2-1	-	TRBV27	TGTGAAAGACTCCCAATGGCCCGGCGTTGGGAGCAGTTCTTC	CERLPMARRWEQFF
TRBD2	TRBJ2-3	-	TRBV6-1	TGTGCCAGCAGTGTCCTGCGCGTACTAGCGGGGGCGACTTTCACAGATACGCAGTATTTT	CASSVLRVLAGATFTDTQYF
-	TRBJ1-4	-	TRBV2	TGTGCCAGCAGGGGCTGGGTGGCTAATGAAAAACTGTTTTTT	CASRGWVANEKLFF
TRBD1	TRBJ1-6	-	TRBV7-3	TGTGCCAGCAGCTTTGGACAGGGAAATTCACCCCTCCACTTT	CASSFGQGNSPLHF
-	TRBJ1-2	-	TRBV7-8	TGTGCCAGCAGCTTACACGACAGCCACTATGGCTACACCTTC	CASSLHDSHYGYTF
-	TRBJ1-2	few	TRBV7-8	TGTGCCAGCAGCTTAGGACAGTCCTATGGCTACACCTTC	CASSLGQSYGYTF
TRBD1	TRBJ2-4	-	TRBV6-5	TGTGCCAGCAGTCCGGGACAGGGAAGGCAGTACTTC	CASSPGQGRQYF
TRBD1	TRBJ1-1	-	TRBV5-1	TGCGCCAGCAGCCGGGACAGGGGCGACACTGAAGCTTTCTTT	CASSRDRGDTEAFF